Presented here are 30 T cell receptor beta chains from one specimen sequenced in a study of Graves' ophthalmopathy and Graves' hyperthyroidism. TCR beta CDR3 regions were amplified from RNA transcripts. Investigators did first-round RT-PCR with HTBI primers, then second-round multiplex PCR. MiXCR was run by TCRdb on the multiplex PCR reads, yielding one entry per CDR3 protein. The sample holds approximately 160,000 distinct CDR3 sequences, roughly two fifths seen once. Material: peripheral blood. The receptors originated from a man aged 30 to 39 with Graves' ophthalmopathy.

This clonotype was picked up many times. The chain has TRBV6-2 or TRBV6-3 and TRBJ2-7; D may be TRBD2 (6 bases). CDR1 and CDR2 from the germline V gene are MNHEY and SVGEGT. CDR3 length: 17 amino acids. Trimming stripped 2 bases from V and 0 bases from J, with 17 bases between. CDR3 in amino acids: CASSYPAGQVLSYEQYF. DNA of the CDR3: TGTGCCAGCAGTTACCCCGCGGGGCAGGTCCTCTCCTACGAGCAGTACTTC.

This clonotype has ten or more counts. The chain combines TRBV12-3 or TRBV12-4 with TRBJ2-7; the match to TRBD2 covers 13 bases. The CDR3 has 15 amino acids. The ends lost 3 bases at V and 9 bases at J; junction bases unmatched: 8. The CDR3 spells CASSFGTSGTVGQYF. CDR3 DNA sequence: TGTGCCAGCAGTTTCGGGACTAGCGGGACCGTTGGGCAGTACTTC.

The sample holds many counts of this clonotype. The chain joins TRBV6-1 to TRBJ1-2; D not certain. Trimming removed 0 bases at V and 8 bases at J, with 16 bases between. Germline V gene data show CDR1 as MNHNS and CDR2 as SASEGT. This CDR3 comprises 15 residues. The CDR3 protein is CASSEAQVIRRGYTF. CDR3 bases: TGTGCCAGCAGTGAAGCGCAAGTAATACGTCGCGGCTACACCTTC.

The rearrangement uses TRBV6-5 and TRBJ1-6; 9 nucleotides match TRBD1. Germline values: CDR1 MNHEY, CDR2 SVGAGI. The junction had 5 bases not matched to a gene; V was cut back by 2 bases and J by 6 bases. The CDR3 runs 16 residues. CDR3 in DNA: TGTGCCAGCAGTTACCGGGGACAGGGCCGTAATTCACCCCTCCACTTT. Amino acids: CASSYRGQGRNSPLHF.

Many counts were recorded for this clonotype. The V gene is TRBV6-1, the J gene TRBJ2-7; 7 nucleotides line up with TRBD2. CDR1 and CDR2 from the germline V gene are MNHNS and SASEGT. V lost 0 bases, J lost 1 base, and 6 bases stayed unmatched. CDR3 length: 16 residues. CDR3 protein: CASSEARGFWSYEQYF. CDR3 bases: TGTGCCAGCAGTGAAGCGCGGGGGTTTTGGTCCTACGAGCAGTACTTC.

The V and J genes are TRBV28 and TRBJ1-2, with D maybe TRBD1 (5 bases). In germline, CDR1 is MDHEN, CDR2 SYDVKM. Trimming took off 2 bases at V and 8 bases at J, with 18 bases between the two ends. The CDR3 is made up of 15 amino acids. The CDR3 DNA sequence: TGTGCCAGCAGTTTACCTGGGACGCCGGGAGGCGGCTACACCTTC. Its translation: CASSLPGTPGGGYTF.

This clonotype was counted many times. The rearrangement joins TRBV11-1 to TRBJ2-6; the D is unclear. Germline CDR1 is SGHAT and CDR2 is FQDESV (reference sequence). This CDR3 is 14 amino acids long. Trimming pared 5 bases from V and 1 base from J, leaving 6 bases between. CDR3 bases: TGTGCCAGCAGCCGTAGATCTGGGGCCAACGTCCTGACTTTC. This translates into CASSRRSGANVLTF.

This clonotype was detected ten times or more. The CDR3, as DNA: TGTGCCAGCAGCTTGTACGACAGAAACACTGAAGCTTTCTTT. This gives the protein CASSLYDRNTEAFF. The chain has TRBV7-8 and TRBJ1-1; D possibly corresponds to TRBD1 (5 bases). The V end was cut by 3 bases, the J end by 2 bases, with 10 bases between. The CDR3 covers 14 residues. CDR1 and CDR2 from the germline V gene are SGHVS and FQNEAQ.

The V call is TRBV28, the J call TRBJ2-7, with 7 positions matching TRBD1. This CDR3 is built from 13 residues. Germline CDR1 reads MDHEN; CDR2 reads SYDVKM. Germline trimming cut 7 bases from V and 3 bases from J; bases unmatched to any gene: 6. CDR3 sequence (DNA): TGTGCCAGCAAAGGGACAGAGAACTACGAGCAGTACTTC. Translating gives CASKGTENYEQYF.

This clonotype was seen at least ten times. The gene calls are TRBV25-1 and TRBJ1-2; D gene ambiguous. The CDR3 runs to 14 residues. V was cut by 3 bases and J by 6 bases, with 14 bases left in between. Per the germline V gene, CDR1 is MGHDK and CDR2 is SYGVNS. In DNA, the CDR3 is TGTGCCAGCAGTGAGCCGTTGCAGACCCATGGCTACACCTTC. It specifies CASSEPLQTHGYTF.

This clonotype was seen just once. The chain is built from TRBV7-2 and TRBJ2-5; D may correspond to TRBD1 or TRBD2 (5 bases each). The V gene lost 4 bases and the J gene lost 1 base, with 13 bases spanning the gap. Germline CDR1 reads SGHTA; CDR2 reads FQGNSA. The CDR3 length is 15 residues. CDR3 sequence (DNA): TGTGCCAGCAGCTCGGGACCGCACTCCCAAGAGACCCAGTACTTC. It codes for CASSSGPHSQETQYF.

J is TRBJ1-5 and V is TRBV24-1; D possibly corresponds to TRBD1 (6 bases). With 4 bases removed from V and 1 base from J, the gap between germline ends came to 10 bases. The CDR3 consists of 15 residues. Germline CDR1 KGHDR, CDR2 SFDVKD. CDR3 amino acids: CATSDSQGSNQPQHF. DNA for the CDR3: TGTGCCACCAGTGACTCACAGGGAAGCAATCAGCCCCAGCATTTT.

As for this clonotype: Possible read error: a much larger clone is one base away. The J gene is TRBJ2-4, the V gene TRBV28, with 8 bases lining up with TRBD1. Trimming cost V 8 bases and J 3 bases; bases outside gene matches: 9. Germline V gene data show CDR1 as MDHEN and CDR2 as SYDVKM. The CDR3 spans 15 residues. The CDR3 DNA reads as TGTGCCAGCGTCCCTCGAGGGACAGGCAAAAACATTCAGTACTTC. This encodes CASVPRGTGKNIQYF.

In DNA form, the CDR3 reads TGTGCCAGCAGCAACCCTGATAAGGGCCAAGAGACCCAGTACTTC. Translating it yields CASSNPDKGQETQYF. The chain carries TRBV7-2 and TRBJ2-5; D is ambiguous. The germline V and J ends were trimmed by 5 bases and 1 base, with 14 bases remaining between them. Germline assignment: CDR1 SGHTA and CDR2 FQGNSA. This CDR3 comprises 15 residues.

At least ten counts were recorded for this clonotype. Germline and junction disagree at one end, which may indicate a read error. This chain joins TRBV6-2 or TRBV6-3 and TRBJ2-7; 8 bases fit TRBD2. Germline values: CDR1 MNHEY, CDR2 SVGEGT. This CDR3 spans 13 amino acids. The CDR3 coding sequence is TGTGCCAGCAGTTACTCGAGAGGCGGGAGGCCTTCATTC. It is translated as CASSYSRGGRPSF.

This chain joins TRBV6-1 and TRBJ2-7, with TRBD2 identical over 7 bases. With 4 bases clipped from V and 4 bases from J, the junction kept 10 bases outside the gene matches. Germline V CDR1 and CDR2: MNHNS, SASEGT. The CDR3 extends over 15 amino acids. CDR3 loop: CASSGIQRGSYEQYF. The CDR3 nucleotides read TGTGCCAGCAGTGGAATCCAGCGGGGCTCGTACGAGCAGTACTTC.

The chain joins TRBV12-3 or TRBV12-4 to TRBJ2-7, with D hard to call. The CDR3 is 14 residues long. Trimming left V 1 base short and J 4 bases short, with 11 bases between. DNA for the CDR3: TGTGCCAGCAGTTTAGGCCCTGGAACTTACGAGCAGTACTTC. This sequence encodes CASSLGPGTYEQYF.

In its sample, this clonotype was seen many times. The V and J genes are TRBV28 and TRBJ1-2, with 7 bases that match TRBD1. In germline, CDR1 is MDHEN, CDR2 SYDVKM. The CDR3 sequence is 16 residues long. The junction had 12 bases not matched to a gene; V was cut back by 7 bases and J by 1 base. In DNA form, the CDR3 reads TGTGCCAGCAAGGACAGGTTCAATAGGGTTAACTATGGCTACACCTTC. Amino acids: CASKDRFNRVNYGYTF.

This clonotype was observed many times. The chain is built from TRBV28 and TRBJ2-7; D might be TRBD1 or TRBD2, each matching 6 bases. The V end lost 11 bases, the J end lost 4 bases, and 18 bases lay between the germline ends. Per the germline V gene, CDR1 is MDHEN and CDR2 is SYDVKM. This CDR3 contains 13 residues. The CDR3 DNA sequence: TGTGCCGTTAGAGGGGGGTACAGGTACGAGCAGTACTTC. It codes for CAVRGGYRYEQYF.

This clonotype was seen repeatedly, ten times or more. The chain links TRBV6-2 or TRBV6-3 to TRBJ2-5; D is possibly TRBD2 (7 bases). From germline, CDR1 is MNHEY and CDR2 SVGEGT. There are 14 residues in the CDR3. V lost 7 bases and J 5 bases, leaving 17 bases between the germline ends. In DNA form, the CDR3 reads TGTGCCAGCATGACGGGGGCTAGCGGTGAGACCCAGTACTTC. It translates to CASMTGASGETQYF.

This clonotype came up a few times. As DNA, the CDR3 is TGTGCCAGCACCCTTCTCCGGGACAGGGGGCGGAACATTCAGTACTTC. Encoded protein: CASTLLRDRGRNIQYF. This sequence joins TRBV12-3 or TRBV12-4 and TRBJ2-4; 12 bases fit TRBD1. This CDR3 contains 16 residues. The V and J ends lost 7 bases and 7 bases, in that order; junction bases with no gene match: 11.

This clonotype was observed many times. The chain has TRBV10-3 and TRBJ1-6; 9 bases are a match to TRBD1. With V trimmed by 10 bases and J by 8 bases, 9 bases remained unmatched. Germline-derived CDR1 and CDR2 are ENHRY and SYGVKD. This CDR3 is 14 amino acids long. CDR3 DNA sequence: TGTGCCAACTCGCCGGGACAGGGATATTCACCCCTCCACTTT. Amino acid sequence: CANSPGQGYSPLHF.

This chain uses TRBV6-1 with TRBJ2-7; tentatively, D is TRBD1 (6 bases). This CDR3 is built from 14 residues. V was shortened by 5 bases and J by 3 bases, with 14 bases between the two germline ends. Germline V gene lookup returns CDR1 MNHNS and CDR2 SASEGT. CDR3 region: CASSPSRGLYEQYF. Here the CDR3 DNA reads TGTGCCAGCAGTCCGAGCAGGGGCCTCTACGAGCAGTACTTC.

The V and J genes are TRBV28 and TRBJ1-5; D is unclear. This CDR3 spans 12 amino acids. The germline V gene has CDR1 MDHEN and CDR2 SYDVKM. V gave up 8 bases and J gave up 4 bases, with 9 bases separating them. CDR3 residues: CASGSRNQPQHF. DNA for the CDR3: TGTGCCAGCGGGTCCAGGAATCAGCCCCAGCATTTT.

This clonotype came up a few times. This sequence joins TRBV19 and TRBJ2-5, with TRBD1 matching 8 bases. The germline CDR1 and CDR2 sequences are LNHDA and SQIVND (reference sequence). The CDR3 is 14 amino acids. V was clipped by 5 bases and J by 1 base; unmatched bases: 3. CDR3 DNA sequence: TGTGCCAGTAGTGCTACAGGGGGCCAAGAGACCCAGTACTTC. This translates into CASSATGGQETQYF. Looking up the rest from reference TRBV19 and TRBJ2-5 gives the full variable domain: DGGITQSPKYLFRKEGQNVTLSCEQNLNHDAMYWYRQDPGQGLRLIYYSQIVNDFQKGDIAEGYSVSREKKESFPLTVTSAQKNPTAFYLCASSATGGQETQYFGPGTRLLVL.

The chain uses TRBV24-1 and TRBJ1-2, with TRBD1 as a possible D gene (5 bases). Looked up from germline, CDR1 is KGHDR and CDR2 is SFDVKD. The CDR3 is made up of 14 amino acids. Trimming took 3 bases from V and 4 from J, leaving 11 bases between them. The CDR3 here is CATSDEGHGYGYTF. CDR3 DNA sequence: TGTGCCACCAGTGATGAAGGACATGGCTATGGCTACACCTTC.

V is TRBV28 and J is TRBJ1-2; the match to TRBD1 covers 7 bases. Germline V gives CDR1 MDHEN, CDR2 SYDVKM. V was pared by 6 bases and J by 4 bases, with 11 bases of the junction left unmatched. The CDR3 is 15 residues long. The CDR3 DNA reads as TGTGCCAGCAGAAAAGACAGGGAAAGCATCTATGGCTACACCTTC. Its translation: CASRKDRESIYGYTF.

This clonotype was seen repeatedly, ten times or more. This chain uses TRBV10-2 with TRBJ2-7; D is uncertain. Germline CDR1 WSHSY, CDR2 SAAADI. The CDR3 contains 12 residues. Trimming removed 6 bases from V and 7 bases from J, with 13 bases in between. The CDR3 loop reads CASSDGLGEQYF. Here the CDR3 DNA reads TGCGCCAGCAGCGACGGGCTAGGAGAGCAGTACTTC.

The chain couples TRBV12-3 or TRBV12-4 to TRBJ1-5; TRBD1 agrees at 7 bases. The J segment lost 4 bases and the V segment lost 6 bases, leaving 6 bases of the junction unmatched. The CDR3 has 14 amino acids. The CDR3 protein is CASRGQVLNQPQHF. The CDR3 region has the DNA TGTGCCAGCAGAGGACAGGTCTTAAATCAGCCCCAGCATTTT.

This clonotype was detected many times. The chain is built from TRBV28 and TRBJ1-5; TRBD1 matches 7 bases. The CDR3 runs to 16 residues. J gave up 0 bases and V 10 bases, and 12 bases lay outside the gene matches. Germline V gives CDR1 MDHEN, CDR2 SYDVKM. This CDR3 is CATYRDSIYSNQPQHF. The CDR3 region has the DNA TGTGCCACCTACCGGGACAGCATCTATAGCAATCAGCCCCAGCATTTT.